Listed below are T cell receptor beta chains from one sample, sequenced in a study of T-cell memory formation after mild COVID-19. TCRdb reanalysed the 5' RACE reads using MiXCR and keeps one entry per CDR3 protein. Counted here are roughly 120,000 distinct CDR3 sequences, about 17% occurring once; the ten biggest clones make up about 15%. Sequenced: PBMCs or a T cell subset sorted from them (not recorded which). The receptors here all came from an adult woman who had mild COVID-19 (a few samples of this study predate the infection). Cell type and time point are not known. The CDR3 runs from the conserved cysteine through the conserved F or W. Where a row states a size, it is once, few, many or the class of an expanded clone; other rows omit it.

CDR3 protein: CASSFRGSETQYF
J gene: TRBJ2-5
clone size: .
V gene: TRBV12-3/TRBV12-4

CDR3 protein: CASSLSGSSYEQYF
J gene: TRBJ2-7
clone size: few
V gene: TRBV27

CDR3 protein: CASSQRSYGYTF
J gene: TRBJ1-2
clone size: .
V gene: TRBV3-1

CDR3 protein: CASSFRDGGYNEQFF
J gene: TRBJ2-1
clone size: .
V gene: TRBV5-1

CDR3 protein: CATSSRGQGRNQPQHF
J gene: TRBJ1-5
clone size: once
V gene: TRBV15

CDR3 protein: CASSTGGAGNQPQHF
J gene: TRBJ1-5
clone size: .
V gene: TRBV5-6

CDR3 protein: CASRTTDYSNQPQHF
J gene: TRBJ1-5
clone size: .
V gene: TRBV2

CDR3 protein: CSVEEDNEQFF
J gene: TRBJ2-1
clone size: few
V gene: TRBV29-1

CDR3 protein: CSVETTEWDGYTF
J gene: TRBJ1-2
clone size: .
V gene: TRBV29-1

CDR3 protein: CASSDSPGGNEQFF
J gene: TRBJ2-1
clone size: .
V gene: TRBV12-3/TRBV12-4

CDR3 protein: CASSRTAHAGSYGYTF
J gene: TRBJ1-2
clone size: many
V gene: TRBV3-1

CDR3 protein: CASSLSGGAGRNTIYF
J gene: TRBJ1-3
clone size: few
V gene: TRBV5-1

CDR3 protein: CASTGTADPYEQYF
J gene: TRBJ2-7
clone size: .
V gene: TRBV6-1

CDR3 protein: CASSESPGEVNTGELFF
J gene: TRBJ2-2
clone size: .
V gene: TRBV25-1

CDR3 protein: CSARSTGYEQYF
J gene: TRBJ2-7
clone size: .
V gene: TRBV20-1

CDR3 protein: CASSLFRNNEQFF
J gene: TRBJ2-1
clone size: few
V gene: TRBV5-5

CDR3 protein: CSVKTGTSGNSSYEQYF
J gene: TRBJ2-7
clone size: .
V gene: TRBV29-1

CDR3 protein: CASHRDSSYNEQFF
J gene: TRBJ2-1
clone size: .
V gene: TRBV12-3/TRBV12-4

CDR3 protein: CARSLGSWSLAKNIQYF
J gene: TRBJ2-4
clone size: once
V gene: TRBV7-9

CDR3 protein: CASSQGISEQYF
J gene: TRBJ2-7
clone size: few
V gene: TRBV2

CDR3 protein: CASSPGDLSLGTDTQYF
J gene: TRBJ2-3
clone size: few
V gene: TRBV11-3

CDR3 protein: CASSPTSVLYGYTF
J gene: TRBJ1-2
clone size: .
V gene: TRBV5-1

CDR3 protein: CASSGGTGSNSPLHF
J gene: TRBJ1-6
clone size: few
V gene: TRBV7-8

CDR3 protein: CASSQSFGRDSYEQYF
J gene: TRBJ2-7
clone size: few
V gene: TRBV4-2

CDR3 protein: CASSLELGYNEQFF
J gene: TRBJ2-1
clone size: few
V gene: TRBV7-9

CDR3 protein: CASRDLADEQFF
J gene: TRBJ2-1
clone size: .
V gene: TRBV12-3/TRBV12-4

CDR3 protein: CSALKVRGTTTDTQYF
J gene: TRBJ2-3
clone size: few
V gene: TRBV20-1

CDR3 protein: CASSYSTGSGSADTQYF
J gene: TRBJ2-3
clone size: .
V gene: TRBV6-5

CDR3 protein: CSARAQGSYNEQFF
J gene: TRBJ2-1
clone size: few
V gene: TRBV20-1

CDR3 protein: CASSEIPGEGKTQYF
J gene: TRBJ2-5
clone size: many
V gene: TRBV5-1

CDR3 protein: CASSLQGINQPQHF
J gene: TRBJ1-5
clone size: .
V gene: TRBV5-6

CDR3 protein: CATSRDRQLGTQYF
J gene: TRBJ2-5
clone size: .
V gene: TRBV15

CDR3 protein: CASSPDRYNEQFF
J gene: TRBJ2-1
clone size: few
V gene: TRBV7-2

CDR3 protein: CASSLSGGADIQYF
J gene: TRBJ2-4
clone size: few
V gene: TRBV5-1

CDR3 protein: CASSLTESTDTQYF
J gene: TRBJ2-3
clone size: few
V gene: TRBV5-1

CDR3 protein: CASSEAHGGEAFF
J gene: TRBJ1-1
clone size: .
V gene: TRBV2

CDR3 protein: CSAREIPRDIHSPLHF
J gene: TRBJ1-6
clone size: .
V gene: TRBV20-1

CDR3 protein: CASSYGGWHGYTF
J gene: TRBJ1-2
clone size: .
V gene: TRBV6-2/TRBV6-3

CDR3 protein: CASSPRGGTEAFF
J gene: TRBJ1-1
clone size: .
V gene: TRBV7-2

CDR3 protein: CASSLLASGRMHEQYF
J gene: TRBJ2-7
clone size: .
V gene: TRBV5-4

CDR3 protein: CASSVETSGRRETQYF
J gene: TRBJ2-5
clone size: many
V gene: TRBV9

CDR3 protein: CASSLISTEAFF
J gene: TRBJ1-1
clone size: .
V gene: TRBV12-3/TRBV12-4

CDR3 protein: CASSAKKGTGELFF
J gene: TRBJ2-2
clone size: .
V gene: TRBV18

CDR3 protein: CASSDISNQPQHF
J gene: TRBJ1-5
clone size: .
V gene: TRBV12-3/TRBV12-4

CDR3 protein: CAWAGHRLNSGNTIYF
J gene: TRBJ1-3
clone size: few
V gene: TRBV30

CDR3 protein: CSANRDTSYEQYF
J gene: TRBJ2-7
clone size: many
V gene: TRBV20-1

CDR3 protein: CASSTSVVAGVNTEAFF
J gene: TRBJ1-1
clone size: few
V gene: TRBV5-1

CDR3 protein: CATSDFRVSRGETQYF
J gene: TRBJ2-5
clone size: .
V gene: TRBV24-1

CDR3 protein: CASSHTSGGISYEQYF
J gene: TRBJ2-7
clone size: .
V gene: TRBV4-3

CDR3 protein: CASRTQGNDEQYF
J gene: TRBJ2-7
clone size: .
V gene: TRBV28

CDR3 protein: CASSKGQAYNEQFF
J gene: TRBJ2-1
clone size: .
V gene: TRBV11-2

CDR3 protein: CASSYSRRGAEAFF
J gene: TRBJ1-1
clone size: few
V gene: TRBV6-5

CDR3 protein: CASSLMWDTGELFF
J gene: TRBJ2-2
clone size: .
V gene: TRBV7-3

CDR3 protein: CASKDRTRPEAFF
J gene: TRBJ1-1
clone size: few
V gene: TRBV6-5

CDR3 protein: CASSKSRGSYNSPLHF
J gene: TRBJ1-6
clone size: .
V gene: TRBV7-2

CDR3 protein: CASSPGQTTGAGANVLTF
J gene: TRBJ2-6
clone size: .
V gene: TRBV7-9

CDR3 protein: CSVGQVNTEAFF
J gene: TRBJ1-1
clone size: .
V gene: TRBV29-1

CDR3 protein: CASSYSVGRGFSNEQFF
J gene: TRBJ2-1
clone size: few
V gene: TRBV6-6

CDR3 protein: CASSYVPGEQFF
J gene: TRBJ2-1
clone size: many
V gene: TRBV6-5

CDR3 protein: CSARDLAGNNQPQHF
J gene: TRBJ1-5
clone size: few
V gene: TRBV20-1